The rows below give T cell receptor beta chains drawn from one sample of a study of CD8 T cells in ankylosing spondylitis. Each CDR3 protein gets one entry after TCRdb re-called the 5' RACE reads with MiXCR. This table has 200,000 to 300,000 distinct CDR3 sequences, 20% to 30% appearing once. Source material: blood, either unsorted or a sorted T cell fraction (not recorded which). The origin of the receptors is a male donor with ankylosing spondylitis or in good health (not recorded which). Both conserved end residues are part of each CDR3. A D gene is named only where the DNA matches it firmly. Rows give clone size only sometimes, using once, few, many, or a class for an expanded clone.

J gene: TRBJ2-7; clone size: few; V gene: TRBV6-5; D gene: .; CDR3 protein: CASSYSYGGYEQYF; CDR3 DNA: TGTGCCAGCAGTTACTCGTATGGGGGCTACGAGCAGTACTTC
J gene: TRBJ2-2; clone size: many; V gene: TRBV29-1; D gene: .; CDR3 protein: CSVVDRTAGELFF; CDR3 DNA: TGCAGCGTTGTTGACAGGACCGCCGGGGAGCTGTTTTTT
J gene: TRBJ2-1; clone size: few; V gene: TRBV13; D gene: TRBD1; CDR3 protein: CASSQSGTGGGEQFF; CDR3 DNA: TGTGCCAGCAGCCAATCCGGGACAGGGGGCGGTGAGCAGTTCTTC
J gene: TRBJ2-5; clone size: .; V gene: TRBV9; D gene: .; CDR3 protein: CASSAGDFQETQYF; CDR3 DNA: TGTGCCAGCAGCGCTGGGGACTTCCAAGAGACCCAGTACTTC
J gene: TRBJ2-2; clone size: few; V gene: TRBV12-3/TRBV12-4; D gene: .; CDR3 protein: CASSPSPWGATDTGELFF; CDR3 DNA: TGTGCCAGCAGTCCATCCCCTTGGGGGGCCACCGACACCGGGGAGCTGTTTTTT
J gene: TRBJ1-4; clone size: .; V gene: TRBV20-1; D gene: .; CDR3 protein: CSAFAGGTNEKLFF; CDR3 DNA: TGCAGTGCTTTTGCGGGGGGAACTAATGAAAAACTGTTTTTT
J gene: TRBJ1-3; clone size: .; V gene: TRBV12-3/TRBV12-4; D gene: .; CDR3 protein: CASRPDRSGNTIYF; CDR3 DNA: TGTGCCAGCAGACCCGACAGATCTGGAAACACCATATATTTT
J gene: TRBJ1-3; clone size: many; V gene: TRBV10-3; D gene: .; CDR3 protein: CAIRVAYSGNTIYF; CDR3 DNA: TGTGCCATCAGGGTAGCGTACTCTGGAAACACCATATATTTT
J gene: TRBJ1-2; clone size: .; V gene: TRBV18; D gene: .; CDR3 protein: CASSPETSRTSYGYTF; CDR3 DNA: TGTGCCAGCTCACCGGAAACAAGCAGAACTTCTTATGGCTACACCTTC
J gene: TRBJ2-3; clone size: .; V gene: TRBV5-4; D gene: TRBD1; CDR3 protein: CASRLDRGLTDTQYF; CDR3 DNA: TGTGCCAGCAGACTGGACAGGGGGCTCACAGATACGCAGTATTTT
J gene: TRBJ2-4; clone size: .; V gene: TRBV12-3/TRBV12-4; D gene: .; CDR3 protein: CASSSRGEGSRGIQYF; CDR3 DNA: TGTGCCAGCAGTTCCCGGGGAGAGGGGAGTCGGGGCATTCAGTACTTC
J gene: TRBJ1-2; clone size: many; V gene: TRBV29-1; D gene: .; CDR3 protein: CSVGLGGYTF; CDR3 DNA: TGCAGCGTTGGCCTGGGTGGCTACACCTTC
J gene: TRBJ2-7; clone size: few; V gene: TRBV10-3; D gene: TRBD1; CDR3 protein: CAISDPGQEVATYSYEQYF; CDR3 DNA: TGTGCCATCAGTGACCCCGGACAGGAGGTGGCAACTTACTCTTACGAGCAGTACTTC
J gene: TRBJ2-7; clone size: once; V gene: TRBV12-3/TRBV12-4; D gene: .; CDR3 protein: CASTTELYEQYF; CDR3 DNA: TGTGCCAGCACCACCGAGCTATACGAGCAGTACTTC
J gene: TRBJ2-3; clone size: many; V gene: TRBV18; D gene: TRBD1; CDR3 protein: CASGVSGQGTDTQYF; CDR3 DNA: TGTGCCAGCGGTGTATCGGGACAGGGAACAGATACGCAGTATTTT
J gene: TRBJ1-6; clone size: many; V gene: TRBV6-1; D gene: .; CDR3 protein: CASSPDRPVRPLHF; CDR3 DNA: TGTGCCAGCAGCCCAGACAGGCCGGTTCGGCCCCTCCACTTT
J gene: TRBJ2-7; clone size: many; V gene: TRBV29-1; D gene: TRBD1; CDR3 protein: CSVQIETGVREQYF; CDR3 DNA: TGCAGCGTTCAAATAGAGACAGGGGTACGGGAGCAGTACTTC
J gene: TRBJ2-3; clone size: .; V gene: TRBV20-1; D gene: TRBD1; CDR3 protein: CSATDRGAVWKEGTQYF; CDR3 DNA: TGCAGTGCTACTGACAGGGGGGCAGTTTGGAAGGAGGGTACGCAGTATTTT
J gene: TRBJ2-3; clone size: few; V gene: TRBV10-1; D gene: TRBD2; CDR3 protein: CASSGAGVFGQYF; CDR3 DNA: TGCGCCAGCAGTGGGGCGGGGGTATTTGGGCAGTATTTT
J gene: TRBJ2-1; clone size: .; V gene: TRBV27; D gene: .; CDR3 protein: CASSLLGLPLDNEQFF; CDR3 DNA: TGTGCCAGCAGTTTACTAGGGCTACCCCTCGACAATGAGCAGTTCTTC
J gene: TRBJ1-1; clone size: many; V gene: TRBV12-3/TRBV12-4; D gene: .; CDR3 protein: CASSFGFMNTEAFF; CDR3 DNA: TGTGCCAGCAGTTTCGGGTTTATGAACACTGAAGCTTTCTTT
J gene: TRBJ2-5; clone size: .; V gene: TRBV10-2; D gene: .; CDR3 protein: CASSEGQKKLKETQYF; CDR3 DNA: TGCGCCAGCAGTGAGGGGCAGAAAAAGCTGAAAGAGACCCAGTACTTC
J gene: TRBJ2-3; clone size: once; V gene: TRBV20-1; D gene: .; CDR3 protein: CSADTTGRDTDTQYF; CDR3 DNA: TGCAGTGCGGATACAACAGGGCGGGACACAGATACGCAGTATTTT
J gene: TRBJ2-3; clone size: many; V gene: TRBV7-2; D gene: .; CDR3 protein: CASSLSQGSDTQYF; CDR3 DNA: TGTGCCAGCAGCTTAAGTCAGGGCAGCGATACGCAGTATTTT
J gene: TRBJ2-1; clone size: many; V gene: TRBV29-1; D gene: .; CDR3 protein: CSVVAGVNEQFF; CDR3 DNA: TGCAGCGTTGTAGCCGGGGTCAATGAGCAGTTCTTC
J gene: TRBJ1-2; clone size: .; V gene: TRBV15; D gene: .; CDR3 protein: CATSRDIPANYGYTF; CDR3 DNA: TGTGCCACCAGCAGAGATATACCGGCTAACTATGGCTACACCTTC
J gene: TRBJ2-7; clone size: many; V gene: TRBV28; D gene: .; CDR3 protein: CASQRGRGTQYF; CDR3 DNA: TGTGCCAGCCAGAGGGGGCGGGGAACGCAGTACTTC
J gene: TRBJ1-2; clone size: few; V gene: TRBV29-1; D gene: .; CDR3 protein: CSVVNDYGYTF; CDR3 DNA: TGCAGCGTTGTAAACGACTATGGCTACACCTTC
J gene: TRBJ2-7; clone size: few; V gene: TRBV15; D gene: .; CDR3 protein: CATSRVAGIYEQYF; CDR3 DNA: TGTGCCACCAGCAGAGTGGCGGGGATCTACGAGCAGTACTTC
J gene: TRBJ2-1; clone size: many; V gene: TRBV12-3/TRBV12-4; D gene: TRBD1; CDR3 protein: CASSSPGTGLNEQFF; CDR3 DNA: TGTGCCAGCAGTTCCCCCGGGACAGGGCTGAATGAGCAGTTCTTC
J gene: TRBJ2-3; clone size: .; V gene: TRBV5-1; D gene: TRBD1; CDR3 protein: CASSSTGFSADTQYF; CDR3 DNA: TGCGCCAGCAGCTCGACAGGGTTCAGCGCAGATACGCAGTATTTT
J gene: TRBJ2-5; clone size: many; V gene: TRBV9; D gene: .; CDR3 protein: CASSVSSHQETQYF; CDR3 DNA: TGTGCCAGCAGCGTGTCGTCCCACCAAGAGACCCAGTACTTC
J gene: TRBJ2-5; clone size: few; V gene: TRBV24-1; D gene: TRBD2; CDR3 protein: CATSVRLGRVGGGYQETQYF; CDR3 DNA: TGTGCCACCAGTGTTAGGCTGGGTAGGGTCGGCGGGGGATACCAAGAGACCCAGTACTTC
J gene: TRBJ2-2; clone size: many; V gene: TRBV9; D gene: .; CDR3 protein: CASSVAGRRVTGELFF; CDR3 DNA: TGTGCCAGCAGCGTAGCGGGCAGACGGGTTACCGGGGAGCTGTTTTTT
J gene: TRBJ2-7; clone size: .; V gene: TRBV12-3/TRBV12-4; D gene: .; CDR3 protein: CASSWGPDEQYF; CDR3 DNA: TGTGCCAGCAGTTGGGGACCAGACGAGCAGTACTTC
J gene: TRBJ2-7; clone size: .; V gene: TRBV10-1; D gene: TRBD2; CDR3 protein: CASSLDSGGYEQYF; CDR3 DNA: TGCGCCAGCAGCTTAGACTCGGGGGGCTACGAGCAGTACTTC
J gene: TRBJ2-3; clone size: .; V gene: TRBV20-1; D gene: TRBD2; CDR3 protein: CSADPRDYSTDTQYF; CDR3 DNA: TGCAGTGCCGACCCCCGGGACTATAGCACAGATACGCAGTATTTT
J gene: TRBJ2-2; clone size: once; V gene: TRBV20-1; D gene: .; CDR3 protein: CSASISGNTGELFF; CDR3 DNA: TGCAGTGCCTCGATCTCGGGGAACACCGGGGAGCTGTTTTTT
J gene: TRBJ2-7; clone size: few; V gene: TRBV12-3/TRBV12-4; D gene: TRBD1; CDR3 protein: CASSLGWGQRYEQYF; CDR3 DNA: TGTGCCAGCAGTTTAGGGTGGGGACAGCGCTACGAGCAGTACTTC
J gene: TRBJ2-3; clone size: many; V gene: TRBV29-1; D gene: .; CDR3 protein: CSVEQGKDTQYF; CDR3 DNA: TGCAGCGTGGAACAGGGTAAAGATACGCAGTATTTT
J gene: TRBJ2-7; clone size: many; V gene: TRBV20-1; D gene: TRBD1; CDR3 protein: CSARADRSQGGDEQYF; CDR3 DNA: TGCAGTGCTAGGGCGGACAGGTCCCAGGGTGGGGACGAGCAGTACTTC
J gene: TRBJ1-1; clone size: few; V gene: TRBV11-2; D gene: .; CDR3 protein: CASSLDWAGEAFF; CDR3 DNA: TGTGCCAGCAGCTTAGATTGGGCCGGTGAAGCTTTCTTT
J gene: TRBJ2-3; clone size: few; V gene: TRBV14; D gene: .; CDR3 protein: CASSQVLATTDTQYF; CDR3 DNA: TGTGCCAGCAGCCAAGTATTAGCGACCACAGATACGCAGTATTTT
J gene: TRBJ2-2; clone size: few; V gene: TRBV10-3; D gene: TRBD1; CDR3 protein: CATRTGPLNTGELFF; CDR3 DNA: TGTGCCACGCGGACAGGACCGCTGAACACCGGGGAGCTGTTTTTT
J gene: TRBJ2-3; clone size: .; V gene: TRBV6-1; D gene: .; CDR3 protein: CASKDPRRGTDTQYF; CDR3 DNA: TGTGCCAGCAAGGACCCAAGAAGGGGCACAGATACGCAGTATTTT
J gene: TRBJ2-2; clone size: many; V gene: TRBV5-1; D gene: .; CDR3 protein: CASSFWLPDTGELFF; CDR3 DNA: TGCGCCAGCAGCTTCTGGCTACCGGACACCGGGGAGCTGTTTTTT
J gene: TRBJ2-3; clone size: many; V gene: TRBV20-1; D gene: .; CDR3 protein: CSATGSTDTQYF; CDR3 DNA: TGCAGTGCTACAGGGAGCACAGATACGCAGTATTTT
J gene: TRBJ2-7; clone size: .; V gene: TRBV10-3; D gene: .; CDR3 protein: CAISDPGLQQSAQYF; CDR3 DNA: TGTGCCATCAGTGACCCGGGACTCCAGCAGTCGGCCCAGTACTTC
J gene: TRBJ2-5; clone size: many; V gene: TRBV10-3; D gene: .; CDR3 protein: CAISEPQETQYF; CDR3 DNA: TGTGCCATCAGTGAACCCCAAGAGACCCAGTACTTC
J gene: TRBJ1-3; clone size: few; V gene: TRBV11-2; D gene: .; CDR3 protein: CASSLGGRTGNTIYF; CDR3 DNA: TGTGCCAGCAGCTTAGGGGGGCGGACAGGAAACACCATATATTTT
J gene: TRBJ2-5; clone size: few; V gene: TRBV20-1; D gene: .; CDR3 protein: CSARRSGGHQETQYF; CDR3 DNA: TGCAGTGCTAGAAGGTCCGGGGGCCATCAAGAGACCCAGTACTTC
J gene: TRBJ2-3; clone size: .; V gene: TRBV10-3; D gene: .; CDR3 protein: CAIGGDTQYF; CDR3 DNA: TGTGCCATCGGGGGCGATACGCAGTATTTT
J gene: TRBJ2-1; clone size: few; V gene: TRBV29-1; D gene: TRBD1; CDR3 protein: CSGPGQGANNEQFF; CDR3 DNA: TGCAGCGGTCCGGGACAGGGCGCAAACAATGAGCAGTTCTTC
J gene: TRBJ2-1; clone size: few; V gene: TRBV20-1; D gene: TRBD1; CDR3 protein: CSAPIRDRGHGNEQFF; CDR3 DNA: TGCAGTGCTCCTATCCGGGACAGGGGGCATGGAAATGAGCAGTTCTTC
J gene: TRBJ2-1; clone size: .; V gene: TRBV20-1; D gene: TRBD2; CDR3 protein: CSASRPSGGGNEQFF; CDR3 DNA: TGCAGTGCTAGCCGCCCGAGCGGGGGGGGTAATGAGCAGTTCTTC